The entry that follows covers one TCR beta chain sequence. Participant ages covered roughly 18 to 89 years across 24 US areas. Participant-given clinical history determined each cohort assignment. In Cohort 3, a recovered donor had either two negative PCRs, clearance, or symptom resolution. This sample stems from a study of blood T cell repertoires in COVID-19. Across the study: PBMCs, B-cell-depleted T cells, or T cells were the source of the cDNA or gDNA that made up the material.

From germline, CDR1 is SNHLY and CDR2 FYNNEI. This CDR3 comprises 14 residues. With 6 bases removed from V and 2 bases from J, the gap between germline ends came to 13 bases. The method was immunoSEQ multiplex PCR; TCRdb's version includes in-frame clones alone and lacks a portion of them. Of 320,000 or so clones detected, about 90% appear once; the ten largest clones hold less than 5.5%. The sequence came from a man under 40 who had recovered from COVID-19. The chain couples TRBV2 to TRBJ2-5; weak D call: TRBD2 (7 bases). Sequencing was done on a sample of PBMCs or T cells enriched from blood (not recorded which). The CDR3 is CASSMGGPQETQYF. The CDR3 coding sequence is TGTGCCAGCAGCATGGGGGGGCCTCAAGAGACCCAGTACTTC. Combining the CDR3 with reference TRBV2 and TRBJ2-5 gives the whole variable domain EPEVTQTPSHQVTQMGQEVILRCVPISNHLYFYWYRQILGQKVEFLVSFYNNEISEKSEIFDDQFSVERPDGSNFTLKIRSTKLEDSAMYFCASSMGGPQETQYFGPGTRLLVL.